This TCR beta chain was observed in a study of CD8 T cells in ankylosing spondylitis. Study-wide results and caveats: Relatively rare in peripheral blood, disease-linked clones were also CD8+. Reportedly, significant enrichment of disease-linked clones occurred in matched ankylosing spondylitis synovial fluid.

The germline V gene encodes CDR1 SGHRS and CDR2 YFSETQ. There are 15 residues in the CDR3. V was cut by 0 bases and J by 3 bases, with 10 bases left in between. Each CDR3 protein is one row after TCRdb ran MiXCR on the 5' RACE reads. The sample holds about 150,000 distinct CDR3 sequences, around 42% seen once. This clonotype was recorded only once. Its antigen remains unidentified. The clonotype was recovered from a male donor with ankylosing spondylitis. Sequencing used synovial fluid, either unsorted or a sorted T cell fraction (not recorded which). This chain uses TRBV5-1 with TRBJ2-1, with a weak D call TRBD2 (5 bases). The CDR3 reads CASSLAGNHYNEQFF. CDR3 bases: TGCGCCAGCAGCTTGGCCGGGAACCACTACAATGAGCAGTTCTTC.